The sequence of this T cell receptor beta chain was determined in a study of type 1 regulatory T cells. As for the study in general: This in vitro CD4 product, T-allo10, is enriched for Tr1 cells and alloantigen-specific. Findings and limits, study-wide: Compared with non-Tr1 cells, Tr1 cells showed a narrower TCR repertoire.

TCRdb passed the reads through MiXCR, listing each CDR3 protein once. The sample includes 6,000 to 7,500 distinct CDR3 sequences, about 33% seen only once; the top ten take under 30%. About this clonotype itself: Its antigen is currently unknown. Since a far larger clone is one base different, this is likely a read error.

V shed 4 bases, J shed 10 bases, and the junction held 10 bases outside the gene matches. Germline CDR1 reads SGHTA; CDR2 reads FQGNSA. CDR3 length: 15 residues. Sequencing was carried out using cultured type 1 regulatory T (Tr1) cells, either the whole culture or a sorted fraction (not recorded which). The J gene is TRBJ2-1, the V gene TRBV7-2; 10 nucleotides agree with TRBD2. The clonotype was recovered from a human donor in good health. The CDR3 protein is CASSSSGGPSYEQFF. For the CDR3, the DNA is TGTGCCAGCAGCTCTAGCGGGGGACCCTCCTACGAGCAGTTCTTC.